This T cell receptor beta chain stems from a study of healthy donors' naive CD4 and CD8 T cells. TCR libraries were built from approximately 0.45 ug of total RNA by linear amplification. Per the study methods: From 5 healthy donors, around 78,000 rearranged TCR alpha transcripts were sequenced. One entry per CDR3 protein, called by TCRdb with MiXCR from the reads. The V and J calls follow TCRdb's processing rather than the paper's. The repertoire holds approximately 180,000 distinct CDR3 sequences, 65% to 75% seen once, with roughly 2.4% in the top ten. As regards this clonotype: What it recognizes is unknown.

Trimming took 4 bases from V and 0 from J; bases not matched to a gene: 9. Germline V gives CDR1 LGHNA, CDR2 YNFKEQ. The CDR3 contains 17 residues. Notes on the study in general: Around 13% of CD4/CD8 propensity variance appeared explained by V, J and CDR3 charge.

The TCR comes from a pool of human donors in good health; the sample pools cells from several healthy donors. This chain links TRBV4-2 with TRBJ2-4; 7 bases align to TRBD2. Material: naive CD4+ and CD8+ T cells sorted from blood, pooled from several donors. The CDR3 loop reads CASSLGGGAQAKNIQYF. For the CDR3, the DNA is TGTGCCAGCAGCCTTGGGGGAGGGGCGCAAGCCAAAAACATTCAGTACTTC.